This TCR beta chain was sequenced during a study of blood T cells in healthy people across ages. Points from the study as a whole: The study found more naive CD4+ cells and higher diversity in long-lived than aged donors. Across samples, TCR beta diversity tracked strongly with naive T cell percentage. Among T cells, TCR beta diversity per million cells dropped roughly linearly as age rose. Any conclusive comparison of naive versus antigen-experienced cells was prevented by using unsorted PBMCs.

Primers used in a second PCR of about 7 to 12 cycles were a sample-barcoded 5' primer and a J-beta primer mix. Via MiXCR, TCRdb re-called the 5' RACE reads, giving one row per CDR3 protein. In the table there are 1.5 million to 2 million distinct CDR3 sequences, 35% to 50% of which are singletons. This clonotype has just a few counts. The target antigen is unknown. CDR1 and CDR2 from the germline V gene are SGHRS and YFSETQ. The CDR3 sequence is 17 residues long. V dropped 0 bases and J dropped 2; count of bases not matched to a gene: 5. This chain uses TRBV5-1 with TRBJ2-3, with TRBD2 matching 11 bases. The sequence came from a human donor in good health. The sample taken for sequencing was blood. The DNA of the CDR3 is TGCGCCAGCAGCTTGGGACTAGCGGGGCGCCACACAGATACGCAGTATTTT. Translated: CASSLGLAGRHTDTQYF.